These 9 T cell receptor beta chains share one sample of origin, sequenced in a study of blood T cell repertoires in COVID-19. The assay was immunoSEQ multiplex PCR, and TCRdb's table has in-frame clones only and misses some. The sample lists about 240,000 clones; roughly 83% were seen once. The specimen sequenced was peripheral blood. Every receptor here comes from a man aged 80 or over with acute or convalescent COVID-19.

This clone was picked up a small number of times. The chain carries TRBV7-9 and TRBJ2-6, with 8 nucleotides matching TRBD2. Germline loops: CDR1 SEHNR, CDR2 FQNEAQ (reference sequence). The J segment lost 2 bases and the V segment lost 4 bases, leaving 4 bases of the junction unmatched. CDR3 size: 16 residues. CDR3 region: CASSSSGSAGANVLTF. The CDR3 DNA is TGTGCCAGCAGCTCCAGCGGGAGTGCTGGGGCCAACGTCCTGACTTTC.

This clone was detected once. The rearrangement joins TRBV7-8 to TRBJ2-5; maybe TRBD2 (6 bases). The V end lost 2 bases, the J end lost 5 bases, and 9 bases lay between the germline ends. Germline V gene lookup returns CDR1 SGHVS and CDR2 FQNEAQ. The CDR3 runs to 13 residues. This chain's CDR3 is CASSLTEGETQYF. CDR3 sequence (DNA): TGTGCCAGCAGCTTAACGGAGGGGGAGACCCAGTACTTC.

The rearrangement uses TRBV6-5 and TRBJ1-2, with 8 bases lining up with TRBD1. CDR3 length equals 13 residues. J was trimmed by 4 bases and V by 6 bases; bases with no gene match: 4. Germline-derived CDR1 and CDR2 are MNHEY and SVGAGI. CDR3 region: CASSRGQGYGYTF. CDR3 DNA sequence: TGTGCCAGCAGCAGGGGGCAGGGCTATGGCTACACCTTC.

This clone has just a few counts. DNA of the CDR3: TGTGCCAGCAGTTCCCAGGGGGCATCCTACGAGCAGTACTTC. Encoded protein: CASSSQGASYEQYF. The chain carries TRBV5-4 and TRBJ2-7; 8 bases match TRBD1. The V and J ends lost 5 bases and 1 base, in that order; junction bases with no gene match: 5. The CDR3 has 14 amino acids. CDR1 and CDR2 (germline): SGHNT, YYREEE (reference sequence).

The V call is TRBV18, the J call TRBJ1-2; maybe TRBD1 (5 bases). Per germline, CDR1 KGHSH and CDR2 LQKENI. The CDR3 contains 14 residues. Trimming took 3 bases from V and 4 from J, leaving 12 bases between them. Here the CDR3 reads CASSPEGPGYGYTF. For the CDR3, the DNA is TGTGCCAGCTCACCGGAGGGGCCCGGCTATGGCTACACCTTC.

The CDR3 DNA sequence: TGCGCCAGCAGTGGGACAGGGGGTTTGAACACTGAAGCTTTCTTT. This gives the protein CASSGTGGLNTEAFF. The chain is built from TRBV5-1 and TRBJ1-1, with TRBD1 identical over 11 bases. CDR1 is SGHRS and CDR2 is YFSETQ in the germline V gene. Trimming at V came to 5 bases and at J to 0 bases, leaving 3 bases not matched to a gene. CDR3 length equals 15 residues.

This clone was seen a handful of times. V and J are TRBV24-1 and TRBJ2-7; D is unresolved. This CDR3 region has 13 residues. In germline, CDR1 is KGHDR, CDR2 SFDVKD. The V end lost 4 bases, the J end lost 6 bases, and 12 bases lay between the germline ends. The CDR3 spells CATSDPRGGEQYF. The CDR3 region has the DNA TGTGCCACCAGTGACCCCCGAGGCGGCGAGCAGTACTTC.

The genes are TRBV19 and TRBJ1-1; 8 bases line up with TRBD1. J gave up 1 base and V 6 bases, and 4 bases lay outside the gene matches. This CDR3 contains 14 residues. Germline V gene data show CDR1 as LNHDA and CDR2 as SQIVND (reference sequence). Here the CDR3 DNA reads TGTGCCAGTAGGGGGACAGGCAGGAACACTGAAGCTTTCTTT. Amino acids: CASRGTGRNTEAFF.

V gene TRBV4-1 combines with J gene TRBJ2-1; 7 nucleotides agree with TRBD2. The V gene end was trimmed by 4 bases and the J gene end by 6 bases; junction bases not matched to a gene: 12. This CDR3 is built from 16 residues. Germline V gene sequence: CDR1 MGHRA, CDR2 YSYEKL. The CDR3 DNA reads TGCGCCAGCAGCCTCCTCCCGGGCGGGAGCGGCAATGAGCAGTTCTTC. Translated, it gives CASSLLPGGSGNEQFF.